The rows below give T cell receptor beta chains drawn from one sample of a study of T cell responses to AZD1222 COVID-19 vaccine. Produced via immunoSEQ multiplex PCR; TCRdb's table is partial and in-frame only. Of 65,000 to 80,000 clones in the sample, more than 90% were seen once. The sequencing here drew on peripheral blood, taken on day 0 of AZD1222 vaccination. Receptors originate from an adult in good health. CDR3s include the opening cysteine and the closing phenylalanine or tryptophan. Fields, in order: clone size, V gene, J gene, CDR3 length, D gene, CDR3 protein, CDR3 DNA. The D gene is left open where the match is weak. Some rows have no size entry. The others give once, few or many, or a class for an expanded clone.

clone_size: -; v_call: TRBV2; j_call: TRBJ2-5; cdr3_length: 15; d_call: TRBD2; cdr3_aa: CASKTSGDPGETQYF; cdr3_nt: TGTGCCAGCAAGACTAGCGGAGACCCAGGGGAGACCCAGTACTTC
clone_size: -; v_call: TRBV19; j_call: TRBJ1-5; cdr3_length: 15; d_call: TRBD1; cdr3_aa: CASTGTGGKNQPQHF; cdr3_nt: TGTGCCAGTACCGGGACAGGGGGGAAGAATCAGCCCCAGCATTTT
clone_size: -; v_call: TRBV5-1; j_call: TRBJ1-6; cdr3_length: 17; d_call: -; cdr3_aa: CASSPDLGGVGNSPLHF; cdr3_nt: TGCGCCAGCAGCCCGGATCTGGGGGGCGTTGGGAATTCACCCCTCCACTTT
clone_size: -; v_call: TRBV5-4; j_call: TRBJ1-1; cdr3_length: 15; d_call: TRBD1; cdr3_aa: CASSLDVGTGSGAFF; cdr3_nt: TGTGCCAGCAGCTTGGATGTCGGGACAGGGTCGGGAGCTTTCTTT
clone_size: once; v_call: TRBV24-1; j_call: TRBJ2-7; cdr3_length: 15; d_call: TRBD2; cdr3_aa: CATSDSGGRPSEQYF; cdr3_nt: TGTGCCACCAGTGATTCTGGCGGGAGACCGTCCGAGCAGTACTTC
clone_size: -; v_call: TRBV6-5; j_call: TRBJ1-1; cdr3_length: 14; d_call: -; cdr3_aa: CASGKTGRAPEAFF; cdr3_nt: TGTGCCAGCGGAAAGACAGGTCGAGCCCCTGAAGCTTTCTTT
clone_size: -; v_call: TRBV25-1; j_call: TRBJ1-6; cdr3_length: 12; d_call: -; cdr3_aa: CASSEGHSPLHF; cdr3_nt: TGTGCCAGCAGTGAGGGCCATTCACCCCTCCACTTT
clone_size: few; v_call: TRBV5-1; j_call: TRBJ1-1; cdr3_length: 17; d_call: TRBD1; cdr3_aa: CASSYNPGTGGGTEAFF; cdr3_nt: TGCGCCAGCAGCTACAACCCCGGGACAGGGGGCGGAACTGAAGCTTTCTTT
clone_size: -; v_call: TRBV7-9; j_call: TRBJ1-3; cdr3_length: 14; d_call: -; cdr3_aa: CASSGRGAGNTIYF; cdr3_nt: TGTGCCAGCAGCGGGCGGGGGGCTGGAAACACCATATATTTT
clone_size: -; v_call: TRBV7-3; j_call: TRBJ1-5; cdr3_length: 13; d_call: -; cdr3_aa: CASSWGPDQPQHF; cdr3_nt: TGTGCCAGCAGCTGGGGGCCGGATCAGCCCCAGCATTTT
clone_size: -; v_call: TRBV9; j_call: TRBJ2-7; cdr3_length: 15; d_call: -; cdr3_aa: CASSLDIGASYEQYF; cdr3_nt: TGTGCCAGCAGCCTGGACATTGGAGCTAGCTACGAGCAGTACTTC
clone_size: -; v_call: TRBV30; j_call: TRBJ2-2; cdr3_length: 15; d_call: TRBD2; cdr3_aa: CAWGIGRQAAGELFF; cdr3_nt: TGTGCCTGGGGTATCGGGAGGCAGGCCGCCGGGGAGCTGTTTTTT
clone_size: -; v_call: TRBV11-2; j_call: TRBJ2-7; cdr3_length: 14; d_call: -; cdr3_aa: CASSSSSGPGGQYF; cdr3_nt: TGTGCCAGCAGCTCTTCATCCGGGCCCGGGGGGCAGTACTTC
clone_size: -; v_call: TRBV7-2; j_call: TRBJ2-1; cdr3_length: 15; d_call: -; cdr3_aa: CASSSRRSTYNEQFF; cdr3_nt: TGTGCCAGCAGCTCACGTCGTAGCACCTACAATGAGCAGTTCTTC
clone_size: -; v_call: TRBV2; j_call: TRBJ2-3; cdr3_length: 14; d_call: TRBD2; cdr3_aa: CASSGGRGTDTQYF; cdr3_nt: TGTGCCAGCAGTGGCGGGAGGGGGACAGATACGCAGTATTTT
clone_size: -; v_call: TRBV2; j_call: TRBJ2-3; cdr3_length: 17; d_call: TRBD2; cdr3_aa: CATPRLAGGPGTDTQYF; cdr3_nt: TGTGCCACCCCCAGACTAGCGGGAGGGCCCGGCACAGATACGCAGTATTTT
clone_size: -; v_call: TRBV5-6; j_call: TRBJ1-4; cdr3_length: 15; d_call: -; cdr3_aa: CASSFRGLVGEKLFF; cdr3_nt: TGTGCCAGCAGCTTCCGGGGCCTCGTTGGTGAAAAACTGTTTTTT
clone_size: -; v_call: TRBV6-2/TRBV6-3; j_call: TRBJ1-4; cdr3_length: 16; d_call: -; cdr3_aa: CASSYPSGSINEKLFF; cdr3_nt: TGTGCCAGCAGTTACCCGAGTGGCAGTATTAATGAAAAACTGTTTTTT
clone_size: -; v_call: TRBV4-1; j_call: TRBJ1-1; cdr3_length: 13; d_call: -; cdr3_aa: CASSQELRPEAFF; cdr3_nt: TGCGCCAGCAGCCAAGAATTAAGACCTGAAGCTTTCTTT
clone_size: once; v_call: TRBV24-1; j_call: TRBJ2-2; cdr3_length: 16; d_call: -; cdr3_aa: CATSDVGTANTGELFF; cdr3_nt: TGTGCCACCAGTGATGTGGGGACTGCGAACACCGGGGAGCTGTTTTTT
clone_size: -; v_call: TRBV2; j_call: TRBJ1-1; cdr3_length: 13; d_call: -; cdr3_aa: CARMVEVGTEAFF; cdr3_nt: TGTGCCAGGATGGTCGAGGTGGGGACTGAAGCTTTCTTT
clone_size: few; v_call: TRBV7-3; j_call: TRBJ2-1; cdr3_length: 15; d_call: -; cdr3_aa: CASSPGASGAGEQFF; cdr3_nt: TGTGCCAGCAGCCCAGGGGCTAGCGGTGCGGGTGAGCAGTTCTTC
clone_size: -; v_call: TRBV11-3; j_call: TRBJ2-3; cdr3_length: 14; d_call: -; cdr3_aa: CASSLEEGTDTQYF; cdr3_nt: TGTGCCAGCAGCTTAGAAGAGGGCACAGATACGCAGTATTTT
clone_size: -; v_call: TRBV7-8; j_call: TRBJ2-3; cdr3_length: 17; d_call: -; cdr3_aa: CASSLVLWRTSTDTQYF; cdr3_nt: TGTGCCAGCAGCTTAGTACTCTGGCGGACCAGCACAGATACGCAGTATTTT
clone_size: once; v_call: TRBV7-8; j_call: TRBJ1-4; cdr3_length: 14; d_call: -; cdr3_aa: CASSHGTRNEKLFF; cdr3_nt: TGTGCCAGCAGTCATGGGACAAGGAATGAAAAACTGTTTTTT
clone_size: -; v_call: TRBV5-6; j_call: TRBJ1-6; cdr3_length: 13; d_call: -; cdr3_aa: CASSLTDYSPLHF; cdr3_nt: TGTGCCAGCAGCTTGACGGATTATTCACCCCTCCACTTT
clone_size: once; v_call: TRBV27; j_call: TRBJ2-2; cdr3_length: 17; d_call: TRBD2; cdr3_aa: CASTPSSGSANTGELFF; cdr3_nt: TGTGCCAGCACCCCGTCGAGCGGGAGCGCGAACACCGGGGAGCTGTTTTTT